The TCR beta chain described here comes from a study of CD8 T cells in ankylosing spondylitis. General study findings and limits: Typical of ankylosing spondylitis blood, it appeared, was a TCR beta motif of roughly eight highly homologous variants.

TCRdb redid the calling of the 5' RACE reads with MiXCR, one entry per CDR3 protein. The data contain around 120,000 distinct CDR3 sequences, about a tenth of them singletons. This clonotype was picked up many times. Its antigen is unidentified. With 7 bases removed from V and 4 bases from J, the gap between germline ends came to 10 bases. The length of the CDR3 is 12 residues. Germline V CDR1 and CDR2: SQVTM, ANQGSEA. The genes are TRBV29-1 and TRBJ2-2; D not certain. Specimen: blood, either unsorted or a sorted T cell fraction (not recorded which). The receptor was derived from a male donor with ankylosing spondylitis or in good health (not recorded which). The CDR3 here is CSGRKVTGELFF. The DNA of the CDR3 is TGCAGCGGGCGGAAGGTCACCGGGGAGCTGTTTTTT.